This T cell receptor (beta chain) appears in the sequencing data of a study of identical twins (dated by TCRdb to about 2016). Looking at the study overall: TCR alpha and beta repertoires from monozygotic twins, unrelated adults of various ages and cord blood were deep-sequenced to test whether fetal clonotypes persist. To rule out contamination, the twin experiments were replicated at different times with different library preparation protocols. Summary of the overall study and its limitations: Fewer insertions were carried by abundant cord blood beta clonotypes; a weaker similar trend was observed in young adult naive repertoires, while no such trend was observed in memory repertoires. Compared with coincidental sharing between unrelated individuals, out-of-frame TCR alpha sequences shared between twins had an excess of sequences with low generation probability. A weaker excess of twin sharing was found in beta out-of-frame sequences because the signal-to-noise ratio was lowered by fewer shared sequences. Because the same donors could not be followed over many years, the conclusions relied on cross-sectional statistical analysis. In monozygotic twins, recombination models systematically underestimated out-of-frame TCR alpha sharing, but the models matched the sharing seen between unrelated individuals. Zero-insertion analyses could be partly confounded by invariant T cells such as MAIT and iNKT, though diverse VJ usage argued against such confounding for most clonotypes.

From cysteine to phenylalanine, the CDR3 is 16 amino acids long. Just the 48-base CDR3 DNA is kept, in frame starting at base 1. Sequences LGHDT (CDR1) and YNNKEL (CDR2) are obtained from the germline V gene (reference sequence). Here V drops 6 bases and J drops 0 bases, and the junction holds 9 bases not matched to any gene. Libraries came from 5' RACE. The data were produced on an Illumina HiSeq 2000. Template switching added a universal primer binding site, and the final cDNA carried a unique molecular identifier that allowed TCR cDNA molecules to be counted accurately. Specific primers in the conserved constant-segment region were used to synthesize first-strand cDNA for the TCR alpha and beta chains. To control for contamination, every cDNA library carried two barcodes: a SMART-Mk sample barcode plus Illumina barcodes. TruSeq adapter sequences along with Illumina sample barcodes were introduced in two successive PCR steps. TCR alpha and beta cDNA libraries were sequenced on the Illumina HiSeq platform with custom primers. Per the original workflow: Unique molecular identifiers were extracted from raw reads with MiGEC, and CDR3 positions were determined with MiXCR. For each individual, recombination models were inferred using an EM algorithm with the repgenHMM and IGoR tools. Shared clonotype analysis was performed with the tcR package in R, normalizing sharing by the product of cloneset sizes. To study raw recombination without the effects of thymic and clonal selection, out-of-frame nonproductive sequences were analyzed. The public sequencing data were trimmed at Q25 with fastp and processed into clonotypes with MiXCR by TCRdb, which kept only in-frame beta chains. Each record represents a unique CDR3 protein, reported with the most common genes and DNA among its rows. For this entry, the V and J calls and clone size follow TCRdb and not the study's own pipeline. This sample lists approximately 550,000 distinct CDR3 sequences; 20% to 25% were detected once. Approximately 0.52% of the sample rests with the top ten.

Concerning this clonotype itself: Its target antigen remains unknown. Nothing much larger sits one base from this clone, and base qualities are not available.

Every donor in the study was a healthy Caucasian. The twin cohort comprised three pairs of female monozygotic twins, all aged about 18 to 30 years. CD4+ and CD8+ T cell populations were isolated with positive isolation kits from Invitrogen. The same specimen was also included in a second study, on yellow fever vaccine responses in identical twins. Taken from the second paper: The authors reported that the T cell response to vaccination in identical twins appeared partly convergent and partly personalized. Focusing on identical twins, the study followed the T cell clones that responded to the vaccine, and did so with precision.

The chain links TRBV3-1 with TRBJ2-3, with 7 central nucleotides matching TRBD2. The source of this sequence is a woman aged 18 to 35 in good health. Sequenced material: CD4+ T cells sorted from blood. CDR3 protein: CASSPSPSGSTDTQYF. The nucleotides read TGTGCCAGCAGTCCCTCGCCTAGCGGTAGCACAGATACGCAGTATTTT.